This T cell receptor beta chain was recorded in a study of blood T cell repertoires in COVID-19. Study in general: The United States, Italy and Spain were the sources of the acute and convalescent COVID-19 samples. T cells, B-cell-depleted T cells, or PBMCs provided the cDNA or gDNA that served as material.

Authors' data handling: Amplification from reference gene primers served as the basis for estimated nucleated cell counts. Clones were sequenced by immunoSEQ multiplex PCR, and TCRdb holds only the in-frame ones, with some missing. V, J and clone size were drawn from that table, and D and trimming were deduced from the DNA. The sample lists fewer than 110,000 clones, roughly 83% occurring once. The ends lost 4 bases at V and 6 bases at J; junction bases unmatched: 7. This CDR3 is built from 15 residues. Looked up from germline, CDR1 is SGHTS and CDR2 is YDEGEE. The sequencing sample was made of peripheral blood. This clonotype was sampled from a human donor in a cohort sampled during active COVID-19. The chain recombines TRBV5-8 with TRBJ1-5; TRBD1 matches 10 bases. CDR3: CASSEGQGWTQPQHF. CDR3 nucleotides: TGTGCCAGCAGCGAGGGACAGGGGTGGACTCAGCCCCAGCATTTT.